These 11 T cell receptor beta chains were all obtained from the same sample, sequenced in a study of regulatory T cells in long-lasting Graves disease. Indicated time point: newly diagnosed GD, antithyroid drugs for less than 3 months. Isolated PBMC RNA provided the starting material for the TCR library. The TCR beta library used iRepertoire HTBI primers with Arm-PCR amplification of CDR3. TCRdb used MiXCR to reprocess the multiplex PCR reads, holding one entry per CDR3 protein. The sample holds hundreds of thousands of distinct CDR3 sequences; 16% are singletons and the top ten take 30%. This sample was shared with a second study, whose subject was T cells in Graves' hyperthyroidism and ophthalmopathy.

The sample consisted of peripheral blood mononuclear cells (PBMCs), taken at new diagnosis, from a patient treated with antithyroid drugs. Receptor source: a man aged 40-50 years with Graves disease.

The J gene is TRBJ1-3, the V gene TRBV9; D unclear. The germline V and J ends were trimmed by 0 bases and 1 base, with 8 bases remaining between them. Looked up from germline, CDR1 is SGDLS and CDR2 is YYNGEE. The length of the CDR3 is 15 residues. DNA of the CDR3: TGTGCCAGCAGCGTAGTGCCGGGGTCTGGAAACACCATATATTTT. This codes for CASSVVPGSGNTIYF.

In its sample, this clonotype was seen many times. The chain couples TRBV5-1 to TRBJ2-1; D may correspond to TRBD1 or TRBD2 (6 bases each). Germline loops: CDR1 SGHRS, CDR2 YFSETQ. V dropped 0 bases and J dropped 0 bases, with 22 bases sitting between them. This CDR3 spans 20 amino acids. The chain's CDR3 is CASSLAGGQGLSSSYNEQFF. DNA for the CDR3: TGCGCCAGCAGCTTGGCCGGAGGGCAGGGGCTTTCGAGCTCCTACAATGAGCAGTTCTTC.

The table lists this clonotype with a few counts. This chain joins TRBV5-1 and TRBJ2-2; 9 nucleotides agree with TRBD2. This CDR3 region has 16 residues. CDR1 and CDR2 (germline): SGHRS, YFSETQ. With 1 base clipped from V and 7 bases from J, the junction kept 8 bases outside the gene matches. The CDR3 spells CASSLPGLAVVGELFF. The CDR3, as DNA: TGCGCCAGCAGCTTGCCGGGACTAGCAGTTGTCGGGGAGCTGTTTTTT.

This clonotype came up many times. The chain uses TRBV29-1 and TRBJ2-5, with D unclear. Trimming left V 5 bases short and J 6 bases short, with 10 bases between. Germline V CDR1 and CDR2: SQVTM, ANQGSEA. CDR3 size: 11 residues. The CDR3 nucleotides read TGCAGCGTTCCGACCGGAAAGACCCAGTACTTC. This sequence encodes CSVPTGKTQYF.

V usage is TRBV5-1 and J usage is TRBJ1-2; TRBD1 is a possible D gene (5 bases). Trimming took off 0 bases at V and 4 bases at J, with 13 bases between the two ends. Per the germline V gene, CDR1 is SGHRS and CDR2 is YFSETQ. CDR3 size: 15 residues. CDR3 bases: TGCGCCAGCAGCTTGGATGCGGGTGGGGGCTATGGCTACACCTTC. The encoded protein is CASSLDAGGGYGYTF.

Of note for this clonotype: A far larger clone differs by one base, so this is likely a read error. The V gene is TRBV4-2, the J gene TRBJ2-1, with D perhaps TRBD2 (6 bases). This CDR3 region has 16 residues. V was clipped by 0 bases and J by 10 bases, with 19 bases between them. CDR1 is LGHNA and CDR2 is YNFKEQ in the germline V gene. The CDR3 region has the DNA TGTGCCAGCAGCCAAGATGGTAGGACGGGGGAATACGAGCAGTTCTTC. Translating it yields CASSQDGRTGEYEQFF.

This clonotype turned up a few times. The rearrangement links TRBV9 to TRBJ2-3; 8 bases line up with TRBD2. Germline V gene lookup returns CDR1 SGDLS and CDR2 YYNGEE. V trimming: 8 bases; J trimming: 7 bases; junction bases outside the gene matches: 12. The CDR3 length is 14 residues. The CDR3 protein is CASNPAGGPYTQYF. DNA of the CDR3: TGTGCCAGTAACCCCGCGGGGGGACCCTATACGCAGTATTTT.

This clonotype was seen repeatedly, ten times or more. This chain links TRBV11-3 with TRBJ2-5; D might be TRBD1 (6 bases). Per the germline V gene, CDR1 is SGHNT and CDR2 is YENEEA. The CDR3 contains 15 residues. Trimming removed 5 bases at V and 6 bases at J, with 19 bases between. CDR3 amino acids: CASSPLQQGRKTQYF. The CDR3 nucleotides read TGTGCCAGCAGCCCTCTTCAACAGGGTAGGAAGACCCAGTACTTC.

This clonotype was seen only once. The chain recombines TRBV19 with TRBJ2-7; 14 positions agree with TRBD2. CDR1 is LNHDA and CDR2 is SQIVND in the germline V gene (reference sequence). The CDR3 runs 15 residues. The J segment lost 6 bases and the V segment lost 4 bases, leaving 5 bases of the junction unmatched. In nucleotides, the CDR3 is TGTGCCAGTAGTACACGGACTAGCGGGGGGTTCGAGCAGTACTTC. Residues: CASSTRTSGGFEQYF. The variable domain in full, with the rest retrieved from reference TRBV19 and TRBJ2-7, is DGGITQSPKYLFRKEGQNVTLSCEQNLNHDAMYWYRQDPGQGLRLIYYSQIVNDFQKGDIAEGYSVSREKKESFPLTVTSAQKNPTAFYLCASSTRTSGGFEQYFGPGTRLTVT.

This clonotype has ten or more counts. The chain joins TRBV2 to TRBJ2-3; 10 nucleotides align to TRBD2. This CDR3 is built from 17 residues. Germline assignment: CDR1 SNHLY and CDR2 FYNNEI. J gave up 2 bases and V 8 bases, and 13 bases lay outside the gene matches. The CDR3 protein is CASVRPERGGPTDTQYF. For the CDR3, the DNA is TGTGCCAGCGTTAGACCGGAGCGGGGGGGTCCCACAGATACGCAGTATTTT.

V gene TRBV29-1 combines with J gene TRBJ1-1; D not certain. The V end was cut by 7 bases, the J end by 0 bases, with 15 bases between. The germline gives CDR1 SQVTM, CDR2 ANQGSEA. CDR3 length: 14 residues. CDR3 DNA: TGCAGCGGAGCAACCAGGACCCTGAACACTGAAGCTTTCTTT. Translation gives CSGATRTLNTEAFF.